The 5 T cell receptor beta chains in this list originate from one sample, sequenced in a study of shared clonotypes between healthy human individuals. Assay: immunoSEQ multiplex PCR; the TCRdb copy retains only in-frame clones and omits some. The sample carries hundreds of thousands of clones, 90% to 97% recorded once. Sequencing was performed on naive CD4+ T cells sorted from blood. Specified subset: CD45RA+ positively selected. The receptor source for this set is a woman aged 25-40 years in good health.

CDR3 amino acids: CASSLWGGRNHNEQFF. CDR3 in DNA: TGTGCCAGCAGCTTATGGGGCGGGAGGAACCACAATGAGCAGTTCTTC. The chain is built from TRBV7-9 and TRBJ2-1, with TRBD2 matching 8 bases. The trim removed 2 bases at V and 5 bases at J, leaving 8 bases unmatched. Germline V CDR1 and CDR2: SEHNR, FQNEAQ (reference sequence). This CDR3 has 16 amino acids.

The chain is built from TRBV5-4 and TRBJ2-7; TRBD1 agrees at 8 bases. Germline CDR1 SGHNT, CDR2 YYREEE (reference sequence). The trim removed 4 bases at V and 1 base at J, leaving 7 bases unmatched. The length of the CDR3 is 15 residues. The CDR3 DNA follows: TGTGCCAGCAGCGTATGGACAGGGTTATCCTACGAGCAGTACTTC. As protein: CASSVWTGLSYEQYF.

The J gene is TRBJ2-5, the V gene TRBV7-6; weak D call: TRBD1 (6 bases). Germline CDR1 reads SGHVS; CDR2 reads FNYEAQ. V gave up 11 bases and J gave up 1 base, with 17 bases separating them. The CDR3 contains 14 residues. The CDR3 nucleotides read TGTGCCCCAGCAGGGGACGTTACCCAAGAGACCCAGTACTTC. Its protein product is CAPAGDVTQETQYF.

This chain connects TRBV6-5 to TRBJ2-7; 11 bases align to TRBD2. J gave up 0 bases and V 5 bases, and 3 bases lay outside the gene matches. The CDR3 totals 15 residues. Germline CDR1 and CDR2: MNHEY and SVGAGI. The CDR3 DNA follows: TGTGCCAGCAGTCAAACTAGCGGGAGCTCCTACGAGCAGTACTTC. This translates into CASSQTSGSSYEQYF.

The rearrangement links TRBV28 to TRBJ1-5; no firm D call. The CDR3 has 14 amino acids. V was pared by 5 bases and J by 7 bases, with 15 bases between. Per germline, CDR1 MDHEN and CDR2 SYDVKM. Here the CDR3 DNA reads TGTGCCAGCAGTCTCTATTTGGGAAGGCAGCCCCAGCATTTT. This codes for CASSLYLGRQPQHF.